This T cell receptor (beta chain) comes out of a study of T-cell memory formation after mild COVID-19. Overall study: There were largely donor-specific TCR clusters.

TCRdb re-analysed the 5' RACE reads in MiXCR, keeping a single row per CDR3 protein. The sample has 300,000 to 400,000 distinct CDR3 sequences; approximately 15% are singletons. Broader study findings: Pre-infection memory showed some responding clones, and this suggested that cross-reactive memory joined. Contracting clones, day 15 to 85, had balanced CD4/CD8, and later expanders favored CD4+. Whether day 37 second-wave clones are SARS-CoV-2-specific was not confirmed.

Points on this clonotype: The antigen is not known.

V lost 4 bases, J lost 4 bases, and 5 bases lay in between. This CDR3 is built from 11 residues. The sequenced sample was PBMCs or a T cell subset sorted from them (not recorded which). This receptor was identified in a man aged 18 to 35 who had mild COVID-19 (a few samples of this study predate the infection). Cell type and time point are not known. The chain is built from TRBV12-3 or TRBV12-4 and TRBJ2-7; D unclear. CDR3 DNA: TGTGCCAGCAGTTATAAGTACGAGCAGTACTTC. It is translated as CASSYKYEQYF.